This is a list of T cell receptor beta chains from one sample in a study of T-cell memory formation after mild COVID-19. TCRdb independently ran MiXCR on the 5' RACE reads; one entry per CDR3 protein. The table shows 90,000 to 120,000 distinct CDR3 sequences, with about an eighth occurring only once. Sequenced input: PBMCs or a T cell subset sorted from them (not recorded which). These receptors all come from a man in his late teens or twenties who had mild COVID-19 (a few samples of this study predate the infection). Cell type and time point are not known. Each CDR3 is given with its conserved first and last residue. D genes are given only for firm matches. Part of the rows lack a size; the others show once, few, many or a class for expanded clones.

V	size	J	D	CDR3	DNA
TRBV28	-	TRBJ1-5	-	CAINVGGGNQPQHF	TGTGCCATCAATGTGGGGGGGGGCAATCAGCCCCAGCATTTT
TRBV6-2/TRBV6-3	few	TRBJ2-7	TRBD1	CASTRDSPSYEQYF	TGTGCCAGCACTCGGGACAGCCCTTCCTACGAGCAGTACTTC
TRBV7-2	few	TRBJ1-5	-	CASSLDLGLGQPQHF	TGTGCCAGCAGCTTGGACCTCGGACTCGGTCAGCCCCAGCATTTT
TRBV7-9	-	TRBJ1-1	-	CASSLRGSGTTEAFF	TGTGCCAGCAGCTTAAGAGGGTCCGGTACCACTGAAGCTTTCTTT
TRBV4-2	-	TRBJ1-2	TRBD1	CASSQVGRVLGTANYGYTF	TGTGCCAGCAGCCAAGTAGGAAGGGTCCTAGGGACAGCTAACTATGGCTACACCTTC
TRBV11-2	-	TRBJ2-2	-	CASSSLEWGSTGELFF	TGTGCCAGCAGCTCTCTCGAGTGGGGAAGCACCGGGGAGCTGTTTTTT
TRBV6-1	many	TRBJ2-3	TRBD2	CASSEGLATDTQYF	TGTGCCAGCAGTGAAGGACTAGCGACAGATACGCAGTATTTT
TRBV9	many	TRBJ2-3	TRBD1	CASSKEGEQGASTDTQYF	TGTGCCAGCAGCAAAGAGGGAGAACAGGGGGCTAGCACAGATACGCAGTATTTT
TRBV20-1	once	TRBJ2-1	TRBD2	CSARSSGSSLSYNEQFF	TGCAGTGCTAGGTCCAGCGGGAGTTCTCTCTCCTACAATGAGCAGTTCTTC
TRBV4-3	-	TRBJ1-2	TRBD1	CASSQGPDRANGYTF	TGCGCCAGCAGCCAGGGACCAGACAGGGCTAACGGCTACACCTTC
TRBV7-8	few	TRBJ2-3	-	CASSLGHQQYF	TGTGCCAGCAGCTTAGGACATCAGCAGTATTTT
TRBV9	many	TRBJ2-1	TRBD1	CASSQGERLYNEQFF	TGTGCCAGCAGCCAGGGGGAACGGCTCTACAATGAGCAGTTCTTC
TRBV7-9	few	TRBJ2-7	-	CASSLVGGAYEQYF	TGTGCCAGCAGCTTAGTCGGGGGCGCGTACGAGCAGTACTTC
TRBV29-1	many	TRBJ1-1	-	CSVEWGTTEAFF	TGCAGCGTTGAGTGGGGGACCACTGAAGCTTTCTTT
TRBV7-2	few	TRBJ1-2	TRBD1	CASKAGGGVGYGYTF	TGTGCCAGCAAGGCAGGGGGTGGAGTAGGGTATGGCTACACCTTC
TRBV4-2	few	TRBJ2-5	TRBD2	CASSLERGVWETQYF	TGTGCCAGCAGCCTCGAGCGGGGGGTGTGGGAGACCCAGTACTTC
TRBV9	-	TRBJ1-2	-	CASRGEGPNYGYTF	TGTGCCAGCAGGGGGGAAGGGCCTAACTATGGCTACACCTTC
TRBV29-1	few	TRBJ1-1	-	CSVGRGDTEAFF	TGCAGCGTTGGGCGGGGGGACACTGAAGCTTTCTTT
TRBV3-2	-	TRBJ2-2	-	CASSQYRDRDESNTGELFF	TGTGCCAGCAGCCAGTACCGGGACAGGGACGAATCGAACACCGGGGAGCTGTTTTTT
TRBV7-9	few	TRBJ2-2	-	CASTSARGGTGELFF	TGTGCCAGCACCTCAGCGAGGGGAGGCACCGGGGAGCTGTTTTTT
TRBV4-3	many	TRBJ2-7	TRBD2	CASSQDISGGWYEQYF	TGCGCCAGCAGCCAAGATATTAGCGGGGGTTGGTACGAGCAGTACTTC
TRBV6-5	few	TRBJ1-2	TRBD1	CASSYSLTQGDTF	TGTGCCAGCAGTTACTCGCTAACACAGGGGGACACCTTC
TRBV6-4	few	TRBJ1-1	-	CASSDREGTEAFF	TGTGCCAGCAGTGACAGGGAAGGCACTGAAGCTTTCTTT
TRBV4-1	few	TRBJ2-5	TRBD2	CASSQGPLSGGLQETQYF	TGCGCCAGCAGCCAGGGTCCCCTTAGCGGGGGTTTACAAGAGACCCAGTACTTC
TRBV23-1	-	TRBJ1-5	-	CASSRTGLYSNQPQHF	TGCGCCAGCAGTCGTACAGGGCTTTATAGCAATCAGCCCCAGCATTTT
TRBV7-6	few	TRBJ2-2	TRBD2	CASSLAGQRGSTGELFF	TGTGCCAGCAGCTTAGCTGGCCAGCGGGGGAGTACCGGGGAGCTGTTTTTT
TRBV20-1	-	TRBJ2-1	-	CSAPRVTAHEQFF	TGCAGTGCCCCAAGGGTGACAGCTCATGAGCAGTTCTTC
TRBV7-3	many	TRBJ2-7	-	CASSPTGPTYEQYF	TGTGCCAGCAGCCCGACCGGGCCTACCTACGAGCAGTACTTC
TRBV14	many	TRBJ2-1	-	CASSQVGNYNEQFF	TGTGCCAGCAGCCAAGTAGGGAACTACAATGAGCAGTTCTTC
TRBV14	-	TRBJ2-7	-	CASSQAVGAVQYF	TGTGCCAGCAGCCAAGCGGTGGGGGCGGTGCAGTACTTC
TRBV15	few	TRBJ2-1	-	CATSGRPNNEQFF	TGTGCCACCAGCGGACGGCCGAACAATGAGCAGTTCTTC
TRBV4-3	many	TRBJ2-1	TRBD1	CASSHEFPGQHFNEQFF	TGCGCCAGCAGCCACGAATTCCCGGGACAGCACTTCAATGAGCAGTTCTTC
TRBV9	few	TRBJ2-6	-	CASSVAFPSSGANVLTF	TGTGCCAGCAGCGTAGCTTTTCCCAGCTCTGGGGCCAACGTCCTGACTTTC
TRBV6-2/TRBV6-3	-	TRBJ1-2	-	CASSPSSGYTF	TGTGCCAGCAGTCCCTCAAGTGGCTACACCTTC
TRBV5-5	-	TRBJ2-5	-	CASSLYETQYF	TGTGCCAGCAGCTTGTATGAGACCCAGTACTTC
TRBV29-1	few	TRBJ2-7	TRBD1	CSVKPTGPSYEQYF	TGCAGCGTCAAACCGACAGGGCCCTCCTACGAGCAGTACTTC
TRBV4-3	-	TRBJ2-3	-	CASSQRHRRTDTQYF	TGCGCCAGCAGCCAGAGACACCGGAGAACAGATACGCAGTATTTT
TRBV7-9	-	TRBJ2-3	-	CASSLGFAGSTDTQYF	TGTGCCAGCAGCTTGGGGTTCGCGGGGTCCACAGATACGCAGTATTTT
TRBV12-3/TRBV12-4	-	TRBJ2-2	TRBD1	CAVFSRDRVNTGELFF	TGTGCCGTTTTCTCCCGGGACAGGGTGAACACCGGGGAGCTGTTTTTT
TRBV7-9	-	TRBJ1-1	-	CASSKQDEAFF	TGTGCCAGCAGCAAACAGGACGAAGCTTTCTTT
TRBV4-1	-	TRBJ1-2	-	CASSQEGRQYIGGYTF	TGCGCCAGCAGCCAAGAAGGGCGGCAATATATCGGTGGCTACACCTTC
TRBV12-3/TRBV12-4	few	TRBJ2-1	-	CASSFVGRVGEQFF	TGTGCCAGCAGTTTTGTCGGGAGAGTTGGTGAGCAGTTCTTC
TRBV5-1	-	TRBJ2-1	-	CASSSSRVGDSYNEQFF	TGCGCCAGCAGCTCGTCGCGCGTTGGGGACTCCTACAATGAGCAGTTCTTC
TRBV7-9	-	TRBJ2-5	-	CASSLATGQETQYF	TGTGCCAGCAGCTTAGCGACAGGCCAAGAGACCCAGTACTTC
TRBV20-1	-	TRBJ2-2	-	CSVTEPNTGELFF	TGCAGTGTAACGGAGCCGAACACCGGGGAGCTGTTTTTT
TRBV15	few	TRBJ2-5	TRBD1	CATRPGTGVPQETQYF	TGTGCCACCAGGCCCGGGACAGGGGTACCACAAGAGACCCAGTACTTC
TRBV4-2	many	TRBJ1-6	-	CASSQDGENSPLHF	TGTGCCAGCAGCCAAGACGGGGAAAATTCACCCCTCCACTTT
TRBV6-6	-	TRBJ1-2	-	CASSALGPTYGYTF	TGTGCCAGCAGTGCCCTCGGGCCGACCTATGGCTACACCTTC
TRBV5-1	many	TRBJ1-2	TRBD1	CASSADGTETIGYTF	TGCGCCAGCAGCGCTGATGGGACAGAGACTATCGGCTACACCTTC
TRBV5-1	few	TRBJ1-1	-	CASSRGRTEAFF	TGCGCCAGCAGCCGCGGGCGGACTGAAGCTTTCTTT